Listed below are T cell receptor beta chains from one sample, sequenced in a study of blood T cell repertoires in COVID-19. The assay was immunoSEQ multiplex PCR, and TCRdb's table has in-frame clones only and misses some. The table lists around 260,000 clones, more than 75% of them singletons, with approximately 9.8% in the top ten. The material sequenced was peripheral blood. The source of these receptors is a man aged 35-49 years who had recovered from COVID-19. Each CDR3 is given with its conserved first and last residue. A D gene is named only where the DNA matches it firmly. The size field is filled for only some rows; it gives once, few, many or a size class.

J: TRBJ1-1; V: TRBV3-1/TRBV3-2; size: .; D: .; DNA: TGTGCCAGCAGCCAAGGGCTCACTGAAGCTTTCTTT; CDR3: CASSQGLTEAFF
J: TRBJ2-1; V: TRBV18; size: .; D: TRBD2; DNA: TGTGCCAGCTCACCACGTCGGGAGGTTTCCTACAATGAGCAGTTCTTC; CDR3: CASSPRREVSYNEQFF
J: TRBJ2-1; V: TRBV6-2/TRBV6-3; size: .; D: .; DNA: TGTGCCAGCAGCACCAGTAGCGACTACTCCTACAATGAGCAGTTCTTC; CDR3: CASSTSSDYSYNEQFF
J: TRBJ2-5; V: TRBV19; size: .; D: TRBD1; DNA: TGTGCCAGTAGTATAGAGGGACAGGGCGGCTTTGAGACCCAGTACTTC; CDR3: CASSIEGQGGFETQYF
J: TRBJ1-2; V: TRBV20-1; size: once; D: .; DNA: TGCAGTGCTAGTCCTGATGGCTACACCTTC; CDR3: CSASPDGYTF
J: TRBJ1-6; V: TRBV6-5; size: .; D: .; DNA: TGTGCCAGCATACCGACAGGACCTTCACCCCTCCACTTT; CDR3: CASIPTGPSPLHF
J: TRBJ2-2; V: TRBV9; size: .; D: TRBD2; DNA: TGTGCCAGCAGCGTTTGGGGGAGGGGTACCGGGGAGCTGTTTTTT; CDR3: CASSVWGRGTGELFF
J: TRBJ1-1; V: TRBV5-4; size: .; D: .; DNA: TGTGCCAGCACTGGCGAGGGGGAGTACACTGAAGCTTTCTTT; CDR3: CASTGEGEYTEAFF
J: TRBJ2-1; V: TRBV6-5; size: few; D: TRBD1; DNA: TGTGCCAGCAGTACGGACAGGGGGAATGAGCAGTTCTTC; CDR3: CASSTDRGNEQFF
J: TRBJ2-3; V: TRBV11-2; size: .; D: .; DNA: TGTGCCAGCAGCTTAGCGGTTGCGCGTGCGGCAGATACGCAGTATTTT; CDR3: CASSLAVARAADTQYF
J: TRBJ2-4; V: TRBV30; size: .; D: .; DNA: TGTGCCTGGAGTGGCGCTGTAGCCAAAAACATTCAGTACTTC; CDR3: CAWSGAVAKNIQYF
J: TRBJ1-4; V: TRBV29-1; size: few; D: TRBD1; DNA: TGCAGCGTTACCACACCCGGGACAGGGAAACAAAAACTGTTTTTT; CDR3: CSVTTPGTGKQKLFF
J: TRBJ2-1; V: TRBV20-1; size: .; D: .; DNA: TGCAGTGCTTCCAGGGGTAATGAGCAGTTCTTC; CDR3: CSASRGNEQFF
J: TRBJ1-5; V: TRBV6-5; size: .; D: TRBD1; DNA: TGTGCCAGCATTGCCCAGGGGGGTCAGCCCCAGCATTTT; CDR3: CASIAQGGQPQHF
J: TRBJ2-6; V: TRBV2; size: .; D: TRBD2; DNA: TGTGCCGGTCAGCGGGGCCTCAGCTCTGGGGCCAACGTCCTGACTTTC; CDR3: CAGQRGLSSGANVLTF
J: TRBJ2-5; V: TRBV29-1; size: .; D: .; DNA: TGCAGCGTTGCCCCCGGACTCAGACGAGAGACCCAGTACTTC; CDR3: CSVAPGLRRETQYF
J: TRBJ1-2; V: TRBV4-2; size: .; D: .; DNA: TGTGCCAGCAGCCAAAGCCCCGGCTCGGGGAGCAACTATGGCTACACCTTC; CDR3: CASSQSPGSGSNYGYTF
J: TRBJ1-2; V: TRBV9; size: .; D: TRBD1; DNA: TGTGCCAGCAGCGGGAACGAGCAGGGGGCTCGGGCTGGCTACACCTTC; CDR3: CASSGNEQGARAGYTF
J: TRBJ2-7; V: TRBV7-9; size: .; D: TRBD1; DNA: TGTGCCAGCAGCCCCCCGGACAGGGGGGAAGCGGACGAGCAGTACTTC; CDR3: CASSPPDRGEADEQYF
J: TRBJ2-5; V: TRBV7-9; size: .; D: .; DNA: TGTGCCAGCACCCTAGAAATGGGAGAGACCCAGTACTTC; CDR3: CASTLEMGETQYF
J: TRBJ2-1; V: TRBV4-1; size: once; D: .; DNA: TGCGCCAGCAGCCTAACCGGAGGGAATGAGCAGTTCTTC; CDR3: CASSLTGGNEQFF
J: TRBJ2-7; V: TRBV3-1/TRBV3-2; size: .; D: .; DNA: TGTGCCAGCAGCCCCTCGGGGTCCTACGAGCAGTACTTC; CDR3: CASSPSGSYEQYF
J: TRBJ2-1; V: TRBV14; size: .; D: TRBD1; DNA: TGTGCCAGCAGCCAAGATCGGTTAAGGGGGCTTTACAATGAGCAGTTCTTC; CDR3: CASSQDRLRGLYNEQFF
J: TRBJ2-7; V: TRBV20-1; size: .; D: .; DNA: TGCAGTGCGGGAGACCTCTACGAGCAGTACTTC; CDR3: CSAGDLYEQYF
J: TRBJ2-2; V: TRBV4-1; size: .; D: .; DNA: TGCGCCAGCAGCCATGTGAGGGGGTGGGGCACCGGGGAGCTGTTTTTT; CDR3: CASSHVRGWGTGELFF
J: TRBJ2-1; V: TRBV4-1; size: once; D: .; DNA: TGCGCCAGCAGCCCGGGGGTGTTCACGACTTTCAATGAGCAGTTCTTC; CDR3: CASSPGVFTTFNEQFF
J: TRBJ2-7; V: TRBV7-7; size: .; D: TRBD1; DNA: TGTGCCAGCAGCCGGGGGACAGGGTTGGGCGAGCAGTACTTC; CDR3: CASSRGTGLGEQYF
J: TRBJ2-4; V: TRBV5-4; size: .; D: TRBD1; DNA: TGTGCCAGCAGCTCAATACCGGACAGGGACCTAGCCAAAAACATTCAGTACTTC; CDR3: CASSSIPDRDLAKNIQYF
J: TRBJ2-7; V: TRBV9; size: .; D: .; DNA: TGTGCCAGCAGCCTCGCCGGGACTTCTTACGAGCAGTACTTC; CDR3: CASSLAGTSYEQYF
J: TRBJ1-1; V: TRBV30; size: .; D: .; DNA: TGTGCCTCTACAGGGAAAGGTCGCATGAACACTGAAGCTTTCTTT; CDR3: CASTGKGRMNTEAFF
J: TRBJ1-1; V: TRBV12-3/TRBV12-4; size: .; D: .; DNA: TGTGCCAGCAGTTTATCACACAACCTTGAAGCTTTCTTT; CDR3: CASSLSHNLEAFF
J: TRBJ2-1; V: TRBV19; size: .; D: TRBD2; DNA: TGTGCCAGTAGTATGGGGCTAGCGGGGGGGCTTCGCAATGAGCAGTTCTTC; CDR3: CASSMGLAGGLRNEQFF
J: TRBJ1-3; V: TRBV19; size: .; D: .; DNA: TGTGCCAGTAGTATCTCCCGTGACAGGGGAAACACCATATATTTT; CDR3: CASSISRDRGNTIYF
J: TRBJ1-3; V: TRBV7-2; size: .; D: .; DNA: TGTGCCAGCGAGCTCGGTTACAGGAGTAGAACTGGGCACACCATATATTTT; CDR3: CASELGYRSRTGHTIYF
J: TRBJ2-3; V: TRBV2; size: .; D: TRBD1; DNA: TGTGCCAGCGAGGTTGACAGGGGGAACGCAGATACGCAGTATTTT; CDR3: CASEVDRGNADTQYF
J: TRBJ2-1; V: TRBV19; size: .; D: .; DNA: TGTGCCAGTAGTATCGGCCAGCGGACCGCCTACAATGAGCAGTTCTTC; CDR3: CASSIGQRTAYNEQFF
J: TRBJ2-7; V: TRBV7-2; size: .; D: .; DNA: TGTGCCAGCAGCTTGCGTGACTATTACGAGCAGTACTTC; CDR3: CASSLRDYYEQYF
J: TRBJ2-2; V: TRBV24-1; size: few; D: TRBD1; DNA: TGTGCCACCAGTGACACCATAGGGACAGGGTTTTATCCAGAGCTGTTTTTT; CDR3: CATSDTIGTGFYPELFF
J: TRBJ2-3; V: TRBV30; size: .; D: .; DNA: TGTGCCTGGAGCCCCGGGACAACTAGCACAGATACGCAGTATTTT; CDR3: CAWSPGTTSTDTQYF
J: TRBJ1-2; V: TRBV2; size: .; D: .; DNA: TGTGCCAGCAGTGAGAAAGTGCGGCCCGCGGCTAACTATGGCTACACCTTC; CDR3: CASSEKVRPAANYGYTF
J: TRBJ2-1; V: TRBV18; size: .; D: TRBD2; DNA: TGTGCCAGCTTTCCCTTACGTCCGGGGACTAGCCACAATGAGCAGTTCTTC; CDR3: CASFPLRPGTSHNEQFF
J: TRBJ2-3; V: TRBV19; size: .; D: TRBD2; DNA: TGTGCCAGTAGTGGTAGCGGGTCCACATATACGCAGTATTTT; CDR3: CASSGSGSTYTQYF
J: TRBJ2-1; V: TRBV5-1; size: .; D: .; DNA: TGCGCCAGCAGCTCCAACTCCGGACTGCACAATGAGCAGTTCTTC; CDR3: CASSSNSGLHNEQFF
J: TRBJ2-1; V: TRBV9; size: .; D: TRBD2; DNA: TGTGCCAGCAGCGGTTCCATAGCGGGACACAATGAGCAGTTCTTC; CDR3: CASSGSIAGHNEQFF
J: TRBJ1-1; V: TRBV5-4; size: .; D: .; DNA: TGTGCCAGCGGACCCGGGGGGGCACCCTTCCCGAACACTGAAGCTTTCTTT; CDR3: CASGPGGAPFPNTEAFF
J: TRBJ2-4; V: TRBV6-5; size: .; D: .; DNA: TGTGCCAGCAGTCTCGCGATTACCTCCAAAAACATTCAGTACTTC; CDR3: CASSLAITSKNIQYF
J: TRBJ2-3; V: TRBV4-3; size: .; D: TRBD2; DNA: TGCGCCAGCAGCCAAGATTCCGGACTAGCAGATACGCAGTATTTT; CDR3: CASSQDSGLADTQYF
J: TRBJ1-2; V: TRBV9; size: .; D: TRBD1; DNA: TGTGCCAGCAGCCCCCGACAGGGGAACTATGGCTACACCTTC; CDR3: CASSPRQGNYGYTF